What follows are 28 T cell receptor beta chains derived from one specimen sequenced in a study of cytomegalovirus exposure and HLA in healthy donors. Amplification used 60 Vbeta primers and 13 Jbeta primers. The repertoire was sequenced with immunoSEQ multiplex PCR; TCRdb's copy has only in-frame clones and lacks some. The sample carries some 180,000 clones, roughly 74% recorded once. Specimen: PBMCs. All receptors derive from a young woman in good health and CMV-seronegative.

This clone was seen once. The chain is built from TRBV13 and TRBJ2-7, with a tentative D call TRBD1 (6 bases). Between the trimmed V and J ends, which lost 0 bases and 2 bases, there was a span of 38 bases. The CDR3 is 24 amino acids. Germline V gives CDR1 PRHDT, CDR2 FYEKMQ (reference sequence). The CDR3 DNA follows: TGTGCCAGCAGCTTAGGGATCCGGACGATGGGCAGGGGTTGGGATGCCTGGGGCCCCTACGAGCAGTACTTC. Translation gives CASSLGIRTMGRGWDAWGPYEQYF.

The chain has TRBV4-1 and TRBJ1-2; possibly TRBD1 for D (6 bases). The V end was cut by 7 bases, the J end by 6 bases, with 24 bases between. CDR1 is MGHRA, CDR2 YSYEKL, per germline. There are 16 residues in the CDR3. CDR3 protein: CASMRDILADGHGYTF. The CDR3 DNA reads TGCGCCAGCATGAGGGACATTCTTGCTGATGGTCATGGCTACACCTTC.

J is TRBJ2-2 and V is TRBV5-6; the D gene is possibly TRBD1 (6 bases). The CDR3 consists of 15 residues. V was clipped by 5 bases and J by 0 bases, with 11 bases between them. Germline CDR1 reads SGHDT; CDR2 reads YYEEEE. CDR3 bases: TGTGCCAGCAGTTACAGGACAGCGAACACCGGGGAGCTGTTTTTT. Its protein product is CASSYRTANTGELFF.

In this sample, this clone turned up once. V and J are TRBV27 and TRBJ2-4; D possibly corresponds to TRBD1 (6 bases). The germline CDR1 and CDR2 sequences are MNHEY and SMNVEV (reference sequence). V lost 5 bases and J lost 0, with 11 bases in between. CDR3 length: 15 amino acids. DNA for the CDR3: TGTGCCAGCAGTAAAAACAGGGTAGCCAAAAACATTCAGTACTTC. Translation: CASSKNRVAKNIQYF.

CDR3 sequence reads: CASTPGAGYNEQFF. The CDR3 region has the DNA TGTGCCAGTACCCCCGGTGCGGGATACAATGAGCAGTTCTTC. The V gene is TRBV19, the J gene TRBJ2-1, with D perhaps matching TRBD2 (6 bases). The CDR3 is 14 amino acids. CDR1 and CDR2 (germline): LNHDA, SQIVND (reference sequence). Trimming pared 7 bases from V and 4 bases from J, leaving 14 bases between.

The V and J genes are TRBV5-1 and TRBJ1-3, with 12 bases identical to TRBD1. Losses at the gene ends were 4 bases for V and 3 bases for J; bases not matched to a gene: 11. The CDR3 consists of 18 residues. Germline CDR1 reads SGHRS; CDR2 reads YFSETQ. The CDR3 here is CASSPGDRGLSFGNTIYF. CDR3 nucleotides: TGCGCCAGCAGCCCGGGGGACAGGGGGCTATCGTTTGGAAACACCATATATTTT.

The chain links TRBV11-2 to TRBJ2-7, with D unclear. Trimming removed 3 bases from V and 0 bases from J, with 12 bases in between. From germline, CDR1 is SGHAT and CDR2 FQNNGV. The CDR3 runs to 15 residues. This CDR3 reads CASSFTVPPSYEQYF. The CDR3, as DNA: TGTGCCAGCAGCTTCACGGTTCCCCCCTCCTACGAGCAGTACTTC.

The V and J genes are TRBV5-1 and TRBJ2-2; 15 bases map to TRBD2. Germline V lookup: CDR1 SGHRS, CDR2 YFSETQ. V was pared by 7 bases and J by 4 bases, with 8 bases of the junction left unmatched. This CDR3 region has 17 residues. The CDR3 loop reads CASGGLAGGPGTGELFF. Here the CDR3 DNA reads TGCGCCAGCGGTGGACTAGCGGGAGGGCCGGGCACCGGGGAGCTGTTTTTT.

The V call is TRBV5-1, the J call TRBJ1-4; D is unresolved. CDR3 size: 16 residues. Germline loops: CDR1 SGHRS, CDR2 YFSETQ. V was cut by 0 bases and J by 4 bases, with 13 bases left in between. CDR3 nucleotides: TGCGCCAGCAGCTTGGCCCAGATTGGCTTTAATGAAAAACTGTTTTTT. Amino acids: CASSLAQIGFNEKLFF.

The chain uses TRBV6-6 and TRBJ2-7, with 11 positions matching TRBD1. The CDR3 spans 15 residues. Germline loops: CDR1 MNHNY, CDR2 SVGAGI (reference sequence). With 6 bases clipped from V and 3 bases from J, the junction kept 7 bases outside the gene matches. The CDR3 reads CASRERTGGNYEQYF. The CDR3 DNA is TGTGCCAGCAGGGAGAGGACAGGGGGCAACTACGAGCAGTACTTC.

This clone was picked up one time. The chain has TRBV14 and TRBJ1-1; D call uncertain. Per germline, CDR1 SGHDN and CDR2 FVKESK. Trimming pared 4 bases from V and 0 bases from J, leaving 12 bases between. The CDR3 loop spans 15 amino acids. CDR3 protein: CASSRTGFMNTEAFF. The DNA of the CDR3 is TGTGCCAGCAGCCGGACGGGATTCATGAACACTGAAGCTTTCTTT.

The J gene is TRBJ2-1, the V gene TRBV6-4; 8 bases agree with TRBD2. V dropped 0 bases and J dropped 8; count of bases not matched to a gene: 6. This CDR3 spans 15 amino acids. Germline CDR1 and CDR2: MRHNA and SNTAGT. Here the CDR3 DNA reads TGTGCCAGCAGTGACTCGGGACTAGGAAGCGATGAGCAGTTCTTC. It encodes CASSDSGLGSDEQFF.

The chain has TRBV7-9 and TRBJ2-5; TRBD2 might be the D (5 bases). V was cut by 3 bases and J by 5 bases, with 10 bases left in between. The CDR3 contains 13 residues. Germline CDR1 SEHNR, CDR2 FQNEAQ (reference sequence). The CDR3 DNA is TGTGCCAGCAGCTTCCTAGCCCAGGAGACCCAGTACTTC. Its protein is CASSFLAQETQYF.

J is TRBJ1-1 and V is TRBV7-2, with 7 bases matching TRBD1. V shed 1 base and J 0 bases; nucleotides not matched to a gene: 8. Germline CDR1 and CDR2: SGHTA and FQGNSA. The CDR3 contains 17 residues. CDR3 in DNA: TGTGCCAGCAGCTTAGTAGGGCAGGGGGTTATGAACACTGAAGCTTTCTTT. Translation: CASSLVGQGVMNTEAFF.

V and J are TRBV9 and TRBJ2-7; 9 bases are shared with TRBD1. Germline V CDR1 and CDR2: SGDLS, YYNGEE. This CDR3 has 14 residues. The V segment lost 1 base and the J segment 3 bases; nucleotides outside the gene matches: 2. The CDR3 DNA sequence: TGTGCCAGCAGCGTATGGGACAGGGACTACGAGCAGTACTTC. Translating it yields CASSVWDRDYEQYF.

For the CDR3, the DNA is TGTGCCACCAGCAGCCCCAGCGGGAGAGTCACCGATACGCAGTATTTT. Amino acid sequence: CATSSPSGRVTDTQYF. This chain joins TRBV15 and TRBJ2-3; TRBD2 matches 8 bases. Looked up from germline, CDR1 is LNHNV and CDR2 is YYDKDF (reference sequence). CDR3 length: 16 amino acids. V lost 3 bases, J lost 6 bases, and 11 bases stayed unmatched.

The chain carries TRBV2 and TRBJ2-1; TRBD1 might be the D (7 bases). V gave up 3 bases and J gave up 5 bases, with 14 bases separating them. Germline values: CDR1 SNHLY, CDR2 FYNNEI. This CDR3 is 15 amino acids long. The chain's CDR3 is CASSDGQAGNNEQFF. The CDR3 region has the DNA TGTGCCAGCAGTGATGGACAGGCGGGAAACAATGAGCAGTTCTTC.

Written as DNA, the CDR3 is TGTGCCAGCAGCTCGAGCGGGGGGCGAGGCTACACCTTC. It codes for CASSSSGGRGYTF. V usage is TRBV5-6 and J usage is TRBJ1-2, with D possibly matching TRBD1 (6 bases). Germline V gives CDR1 SGHDT, CDR2 YYEEEE. The CDR3 runs to 13 residues. The V and J ends lost 3 bases and 8 bases respectively, with 14 bases between them.

The CDR3 sequence is CASSQDWQGLATNEKLFF. As DNA, the CDR3 is TGCGCCAGCAGCCAAGATTGGCAGGGCCTTGCAACTAATGAAAAACTGTTTTTT. V usage is TRBV4-3 and J usage is TRBJ1-4; maybe TRBD1 (5 bases). The length of the CDR3 is 18 residues. V dropped 0 bases and J dropped 0 bases, with 14 bases sitting between them. Germline CDR1 reads LGHNA; CDR2 reads YSLEER.

The chain joins TRBV11-3 to TRBJ2-7; 9 positions match TRBD2. The CDR3 covers 14 residues. Germline V gene lookup returns CDR1 SGHNT and CDR2 YENEEA. V shed 2 bases and J 7 bases; nucleotides not matched to a gene: 6. CDR3 nucleotide sequence: TGTGCCAGCAGCTTACGCGCGGGAGGGGGGGAGCAGTACTTC. Residues: CASSLRAGGGEQYF.

This clone was observed a handful of times. This chain's CDR3 is CASSERGTDYFSNQPQHF. The CDR3 bases are TGTGCCAGCAGTGAAAGGGGGACCGATTATTTTAGCAATCAGCCCCAGCATTTT. The chain carries TRBV6-4 and TRBJ1-5; D might be TRBD1 (6 bases). The CDR3 has 18 residues. Trimming took off 3 bases at V and 0 bases at J, with 18 bases between the two ends. Germline V gene sequence: CDR1 MRHNA, CDR2 SNTAGT.

The J gene is TRBJ1-2, the V gene TRBV5-1; weak D call: TRBD1 (5 bases). Germline V gene sequence: CDR1 SGHRS, CDR2 YFSETQ. This CDR3 is 15 amino acids long. V was pared by 4 bases and J by 7 bases, with 20 bases between. The CDR3 coding sequence is TGCGCCAGCAGCCCTACGAGCGGGGGAATGGGTGGCTACACCTTC. Residues: CASSPTSGGMGGYTF. The full variable domain, completed using reference TRBV5-1 and TRBJ1-2, is KAGVTQTPRYLIKTRGQQVTLSCSPISGHRSVSWYQQTPGQGLQFLFEYFSETQRNKGNFPGRFSGRQFSNSRSEMNVSTLELGDSALYLCASSPTSGGMGGYTFGSGTRLTVV.

The rearrangement joins TRBV7-2 to TRBJ1-2; 7 bases are a match to TRBD1. CDR1 SGHTA and CDR2 FQGNSA come from the germline V gene. Trimming took 1 base from V and 8 from J; bases not matched to a gene: 7. This CDR3 region has 14 residues. The CDR3 bases are TGTGCCAGCAGCTTAGGGGAGACAGGGTACGGCTACACCTTC. Translation gives CASSLGETGYGYTF.

The rearrangement joins TRBV7-8 to TRBJ2-1, with a possible D match to TRBD2 (7 bases). CDR1 and CDR2 from the germline V gene are SGHVS and FQNEAQ. Trimming shortened V by 3 bases and J by 0 bases, and 15 bases separated the two germline ends. This CDR3 has 17 amino acids. The CDR3 spells CASSFLVGGGSYNEQFF. The DNA of the CDR3 is TGTGCCAGCAGCTTTTTAGTAGGGGGGGGCTCCTACAATGAGCAGTTCTTC.

J is TRBJ1-1 and V is TRBV9; TRBD1 agrees at 7 bases. CDR1 and CDR2 (germline): SGDLS, YYNGEE. V shed 0 bases and J 5 bases; nucleotides not matched to a gene: 10. The length of the CDR3 is 16 residues. The CDR3 region has the DNA TGTGCCAGCAGCGTAGGACAGGGTGAGTTGGGAACTGAAGCTTTCTTT. It is translated as CASSVGQGELGTEAFF.

This chain joins TRBV7-3 and TRBJ1-1; the match to TRBD1 covers 7 bases. V lost 5 bases and J lost 9; bases outside the gene matches: 9. Per germline, CDR1 SGHTA and CDR2 FQGTGA. CDR3 length: 13 residues. Here the CDR3 DNA reads TGTGCCAGCAGCATCACAGGGGCGGGTAAAGCTTTCTTT. Amino acids: CASSITGAGKAFF.

V gene TRBV9 combines with J gene TRBJ1-3; the D is unclear. The germline CDR1 and CDR2 sequences are SGDLS and YYNGEE. V dropped 0 bases and J dropped 0 bases, with 13 bases sitting between them. The CDR3 consists of 17 residues. CDR3 DNA: TGTGCCAGCAGCGTAGGAGGAAACGGGGTCTCTGGAAACACCATATATTTT. Its protein is CASSVGGNGVSGNTIYF.

The chain couples TRBV5-6 to TRBJ2-2; a weak D match, TRBD2 (5 bases). Germline loops: CDR1 SGHDT, CDR2 YYEEEE. V was shortened by 3 bases and J by 4 bases, with 16 bases between the two germline ends. CDR3 length equals 16 residues. CDR3 in DNA: TGTGCCAGCAGCTCCCCGGCGGGTTCGGGCACCGGGGAGCTGTTTTTT. This sequence encodes CASSSPAGSGTGELFF.